A single sample gave rise to the 29 T cell receptor beta chains below, sequenced in a study of cytomegalovirus exposure and HLA in healthy donors. The PCR employed 60 Vbeta primers together with 13 Jbeta primers. Assay used: immunoSEQ multiplex PCR; TCRdb lists only in-frame clones, some missing. The sample shows about 120,000 clones, roughly 82% of them seen only once. The sequenced sample was PBMCs. The receptor set was obtained from a woman aged 35 to 49 in good health and CMV-seropositive.

This clone was recorded only once. The V call is TRBV28, the J call TRBJ2-4; 9 nucleotides line up with TRBD2. Trimming at V came to 6 bases and at J to 3 bases, leaving 12 bases not matched to a gene. CDR3 length: 17 residues. The germline V gene has CDR1 MDHEN and CDR2 SYDVKM. The CDR3 sequence is CASRRYLAGTDKNIQYF. In nucleotides, the CDR3 is TGTGCCAGCAGACGATACCTAGCGGGAACGGACAAAAACATTCAGTACTTC.

This clone was recorded a few times. V usage is TRBV29-1 and J usage is TRBJ2-2, with a possible D match to TRBD1 (6 bases). Germline CDR1 SQVTM, CDR2 ANQGSEA. Trimming removed 5 bases from V and 0 bases from J, with 16 bases in between. CDR3 length: 16 residues. CDR3 loop: CSVQGRGMANTGELFF. In nucleotides, the CDR3 is TGCAGCGTTCAGGGCAGGGGAATGGCGAACACCGGGGAGCTGTTTTTT.

This clone occurred once. The chain has TRBV4-1 and TRBJ2-5; no firm D call. Germline CDR1 MGHRA, CDR2 YSYEKL. The CDR3 length is 14 residues. Trimming left V 1 base short and J 5 bases short, with 11 bases between. The CDR3 reads CASSQVRLGETQYF. In nucleotides, the CDR3 is TGCGCCAGCAGCCAAGTCCGGCTAGGTGAGACCCAGTACTTC.

The chain employs TRBV5-5 and TRBJ2-2, with a tentative D call TRBD1 (5 bases). Trimming took off 0 bases at V and 1 base at J, with 10 bases between the two ends. This CDR3 comprises 16 residues. The germline gives CDR1 SGHKS, CDR2 YYEKEE (reference sequence). CDR3 DNA: TGTGCCAGCAGCTTGGGACAGCCCTTGAACACCGGGGAGCTGTTTTTT. Translation gives CASSLGQPLNTGELFF.

V is TRBV6-4 and J is TRBJ2-1; perhaps TRBD1 as D (6 bases). The CDR3 is made up of 14 amino acids. Looked up from germline, CDR1 is MRHNA and CDR2 is SNTAGT. V was clipped by 6 bases and J by 2 bases, with 11 bases between them. CDR3: CASSQDRAYNEQFF. CDR3 coding DNA: TGTGCCAGCAGCCAGGACAGAGCCTACAATGAGCAGTTCTTC.

V gene TRBV9 combines with J gene TRBJ1-1; D might be TRBD1 (5 bases). Between the trimmed V and J ends, which lost 0 bases and 2 bases, there was a span of 11 bases. The CDR3 consists of 15 residues. Germline values: CDR1 SGDLS, CDR2 YYNGEE. CDR3 DNA: TGTGCCAGCAGCGTAGTTTCTCAGGGTAACACTGAAGCTTTCTTT. Amino acids: CASSVVSQGNTEAFF.

The table lists this clone with a count of one. This chain connects TRBV27 to TRBJ1-1; 7 positions match TRBD1. The junction had 7 bases not matched to a gene; V was cut back by 3 bases and J by 3 bases. CDR1 and CDR2 (germline): MNHEY, SMNVEV (reference sequence). This CDR3 has 15 amino acids. CDR3 amino acids: CASSLVGGGHTEAFF. DNA of the CDR3: TGTGCCAGCAGTTTGGTAGGGGGCGGCCACACTGAAGCTTTCTTT.

This chain uses TRBV4-2 with TRBJ1-1, with D possibly TRBD1 on 5 matching bases. The V gene's germline CDR1 is LGHNA and CDR2 YNFKEQ. Trimming cost V 0 bases and J 0 bases, with 11 bases left between them. The CDR3 is 16 residues long. The CDR3 loop reads CASSQDRRGMNTEAFF. In DNA, the CDR3 is TGTGCCAGCAGCCAAGATCGGAGGGGAATGAACACTGAAGCTTTCTTT.

This chain connects TRBV4-3 to TRBJ2-5, with D uncertain. Germline loops: CDR1 LGHNA, CDR2 YSLEER. V lost 3 bases, J lost 5 bases, and 10 bases lay in between. The CDR3 totals 13 residues. The CDR3 region is CASSHAYGETQYF. In nucleotides, the CDR3 is TGCGCCAGCAGCCACGCCTACGGGGAGACCCAGTACTTC.

The V call is TRBV10-3, the J call TRBJ2-7; D call uncertain. This CDR3 is built from 15 residues. V lost 0 bases and J 5 bases, leaving 14 bases between the germline ends. Germline V gene lookup returns CDR1 ENHRY and CDR2 SYGVKD. CDR3 loop: CAISESVERGDEQYF. The CDR3 DNA follows: TGTGCCATCAGTGAGTCCGTGGAACGCGGCGACGAGCAGTACTTC.

The chain joins TRBV5-4 to TRBJ1-2; 9 bases agree with TRBD1. The germline CDR1 and CDR2 sequences are SGHNT and YYREEE (reference sequence). With 0 bases clipped from V and 6 bases from J, the junction kept 3 bases outside the gene matches. This CDR3 comprises 14 residues. In DNA, the CDR3 is TGTGCCAGCAGCTTGGAGACAGGGGGGAATGGCTACACCTTC. This translates into CASSLETGGNGYTF.

The rearrangement uses TRBV7-8 and TRBJ1-3; TRBD1 agrees at 7 bases. Germline V lookup: CDR1 SGHVS, CDR2 FQNEAQ. V shed 5 bases and J 4 bases; nucleotides not matched to a gene: 5. The CDR3 is 14 residues long. For the CDR3, the DNA is TGTGCCAGCAGCCCCGGGACAGCGGGAAACACCATATATTTT. This gives the protein CASSPGTAGNTIYF.

The genes are TRBV6-5 and TRBJ1-1; D gene ambiguous. The length of the CDR3 is 14 residues. Trimming removed 7 bases from V and 0 bases from J, with 12 bases in between. Germline lookup yields CDR1 MNHEY and CDR2 SVGAGI. CDR3 residues: CASKAENMNTEAFF. The CDR3 coding sequence is TGTGCCAGCAAGGCGGAAAACATGAACACTGAAGCTTTCTTT.

The chain combines TRBV5-1 with TRBJ2-5; 13 bases are shared with TRBD2. The CDR3 runs 17 residues. The germline V gene has CDR1 SGHRS and CDR2 YFSETQ. V gave up 4 bases and J gave up 3 bases; unmatched junction bases: 9. The CDR3 bases are TGCGCCAGCAGCCCAAGACTAGCGGGGGGTTTGGAAGAGACCCAGTACTTC. Translation gives CASSPRLAGGLEETQYF.

The gene calls are TRBV11-3 and TRBJ2-1, with 10 positions matching TRBD1. Germline loops: CDR1 SGHNT, CDR2 YENEEA. J gave up 6 bases and V 6 bases, and 8 bases lay outside the gene matches. This CDR3 has 15 residues. The chain's CDR3 is CASSQTGGAGNEQFF. CDR3 DNA sequence: TGTGCCAGCAGTCAGACAGGGGGCGCTGGCAATGAGCAGTTCTTC.

The chain uses TRBV9 and TRBJ2-4, with D possibly being TRBD2 (6 bases). Germline CDR1 SGDLS, CDR2 YYNGEE. The CDR3 totals 17 residues. V lost 4 bases and J lost 2, with 19 bases in between. CDR3 amino acids: CASSPAVGGTSKNIQYF. The CDR3 DNA reads as TGTGCCAGCAGCCCCGCCGTCGGGGGAACGTCCAAAAACATTCAGTACTTC.

This clone was detected only a few times. One end of the junction does not line up with germline, which may come from a read error. This chain joins TRBV2 and TRBJ1-1; no definite D call. The CDR3 sequence is 13 residues long. Germline CDR1 SNHLY, CDR2 FYNNEI. The CDR3 DNA sequence: TGCGCAGAGACAAACGGCCTGAACACTGAAGCTTTCTTT. It yields the protein CAETNGLNTEAFF.

The rearrangement uses TRBV30 and TRBJ1-5, with a tentative D call TRBD1 (6 bases). Trimming shortened V by 1 base and J by 8 bases, and 15 bases separated the two germline ends. The CDR3 has 14 amino acids. Germline CDR1 and CDR2: GTSNPN and SVGIG (reference sequence). The CDR3 DNA reads as TGTGCCTGGAGTGGGGGGGGGCCCTCCAAGCCCCAGCATTTT. This encodes CAWSGGGPSKPQHF.

The rearrangement uses TRBV19 and TRBJ1-2, with 10 positions matching TRBD1. CDR1 and CDR2 (germline): LNHDA, SQIVND (reference sequence). V was clipped by 3 bases and J by 4 bases; unmatched bases: 5. The CDR3 runs to 15 residues. CDR3 in amino acids: CASSMEGQGSYGYTF. The DNA for the CDR3 is TGTGCCAGTAGTATGGAGGGACAGGGGAGCTATGGCTACACCTTC.

The chain links TRBV28 to TRBJ2-5, with 7 positions matching TRBD2. Germline V gene data show CDR1 as MDHEN and CDR2 as SYDVKM. Germline trimming cut 3 bases from V and 2 bases from J; bases unmatched to any gene: 21. The length of the CDR3 is 20 residues. CDR3 sequence (DNA): TGTGCCAGCAGTTTTTTCCCCCCCCACCTACTAGCGAGACATCAAGAGACCCAGTACTTC. Residues: CASSFFPPHLLARHQETQYF.

V usage is TRBV6-5 and J usage is TRBJ1-1; maybe TRBD1 (5 bases). The CDR3 runs to 14 residues. V was cut by 6 bases and J by 5 bases, with 16 bases left in between. Per germline, CDR1 MNHEY and CDR2 SVGAGI. CDR3: CASRSLGGWTEAFF. CDR3 sequence (DNA): TGTGCCAGCAGAAGCCTCGGGGGGTGGACTGAAGCTTTCTTT.

The chain combines TRBV30 with TRBJ1-4; D not certain. Germline V gene lookup returns CDR1 GTSNPN and CDR2 SVGIG (reference sequence). The CDR3 is made up of 16 amino acids. V lost 3 bases to trimming and J lost 3 bases, with 17 bases between them. The CDR3 loop is CAWRDRTLRANEKLFF. The CDR3 DNA reads TGTGCCTGGAGGGATAGGACTCTCCGGGCTAATGAAAAACTGTTTTTT.

This clone has just a few counts. The chain links TRBV12-5 to TRBJ2-3; 10 positions match TRBD2. This CDR3 spans 14 amino acids. Unmatched junction bases numbered 5, after V lost 5 bases and J lost 6 bases. Germline-derived CDR1 and CDR2 are LGHNT and FRNRAP. The DNA of the CDR3 is TGTGCTAGTGGTGAAAGCGGGGGGGTGGATACGCAGTATTTT. As protein: CASGESGGVDTQYF.

The chain employs TRBV30 and TRBJ1-6; D remains unclear. Germline V gene lookup returns CDR1 GTSNPN and CDR2 SVGIG (reference sequence). The CDR3 contains 12 residues. Trimming pared 5 bases from V and 9 bases from J, leaving 11 bases between. Here the CDR3 DNA reads TGTGCCTGGGCGGTGGTCGGTTCACCCCTCCACTTT. Its protein is CAWAVVGSPLHF.

V is TRBV6-5 and J is TRBJ1-2; D is unclear. The V gene's germline CDR1 is MNHEY and CDR2 SVGAGI. CDR3 size: 13 residues. Trimming removed 6 bases from V and 2 bases from J, with 10 bases in between. This chain's CDR3 is CASSLASNYGYTF. CDR3 nucleotide sequence: TGTGCCAGCAGCCTGGCCTCCAACTATGGCTACACCTTC.

The chain has TRBV15 and TRBJ2-2, with 7 bases identical to TRBD2. The junction had 7 bases not matched to a gene; V was cut back by 0 bases and J by 6 bases. CDR1 is LNHNV and CDR2 is YYDKDF in the germline V gene (reference sequence). The CDR3 consists of 16 residues. The CDR3 nucleotides are TGTGCCACCAGCAGAGATTTGGTTGGGGGGGCCGGGGAGCTGTTTTTT. This sequence encodes CATSRDLVGGAGELFF.

V is TRBV10-3 and J is TRBJ2-7; TRBD1 agrees at 9 bases. The CDR3 consists of 16 residues. Germline V gene data show CDR1 as ENHRY and CDR2 as SYGVKD. The ends lost 5 bases at V and 4 bases at J; junction bases unmatched: 12. The CDR3 protein is CAISPPPGQGRYEQYF. The CDR3 bases are TGTGCCATCAGTCCACCACCAGGACAGGGGCGGTACGAGCAGTACTTC.

The chain uses TRBV28 and TRBJ1-2, with 7 bases matching TRBD1. Germline V gene sequence: CDR1 MDHEN, CDR2 SYDVKM. The CDR3 contains 15 residues. V lost 5 bases, J lost 0 bases, and 6 bases stayed unmatched. CDR3 in amino acids: CASSAQGKTNYGYTF. In DNA, the CDR3 is TGTGCCAGCAGTGCACAGGGGAAGACTAACTATGGCTACACCTTC.

The chain employs TRBV6-1 and TRBJ2-7, with 11 bases fitting TRBD1. The CDR3 is made up of 15 amino acids. V gave up 7 bases and J gave up 1 base; unmatched junction bases: 6. The germline V gene encodes CDR1 MNHNS and CDR2 SASEGT. CDR3 loop: CASNTGTGGSYEQYF. CDR3 nucleotide sequence: TGTGCCAGCAACACCGGGACAGGGGGGTCCTACGAGCAGTACTTC.